This T cell receptor beta chain was documented in a study of blood T cell repertoires in COVID-19. This clone was observed a single time. Study members were between roughly 18 and 89 years old and lived in around 24 US regions. The repertoire was sequenced with immunoSEQ multiplex PCR; TCRdb's copy has only in-frame clones and lacks some. The sample shows about 250,000 clones, 85% to 90% of them seen only once. V lost 1 base and J 9 bases, leaving 13 bases between the germline ends. The V gene's germline CDR1 is LNHDA and CDR2 SQIVND (reference sequence). The CDR3 has 14 residues. The rearrangement links TRBV19 to TRBJ1-5, with D perhaps matching TRBD1 (6 bases). The sample comprised PBMCs or T cells enriched from blood (not recorded which). This clonotype was sampled from a man aged 35-49 years who had recovered from COVID-19. The CDR3 spells CASSIAQGGPPQHF. CDR3 nucleotides: TGTGCCAGTAGTATAGCACAGGGCGGTCCGCCCCAGCATTTT.